These 8 T cell receptor beta chains share one sample of origin, sequenced in a study of blood T cell repertoires in COVID-19 (TCRdb year 2020). The method behind the library was the immunoSEQ multiplex PCR assay. The source is immuneACCESS, and TCRdb retained only in-frame sequences with V and J called. Part of the clones is not carried over; for the studies checked, unresolved V genes explain less than half of this, and the remainder is unexplained. Within this sample are 80,000 to 95,000 clones, with 91% of them counted one time only. The ten largest make up under 2% of the sample. Source material: peripheral blood. These receptors all stem from a human donor with active COVID-19. The donor label of this sample is uncertain.

The rearrangement links TRBV5-1 to TRBJ2-7; TRBD1 is a possible D gene (5 bases). The CDR3 loop spans 15 amino acids. In germline, CDR1 is SGHRS, CDR2 YFSETQ. V lost 7 bases, J lost 1 base, and 18 bases lay in between. CDR3 in amino acids: CASGVGVSPSYEQYF. CDR3 bases: TGCGCCAGCGGAGTAGGGGTTTCCCCATCCTACGAGCAGTACTTC.

The rearrangement uses TRBV5-6 and TRBJ1-2; perhaps TRBD1 as D (5 bases). Between the trimmed V and J ends, which lost 5 bases and 7 bases, there was a span of 21 bases. The CDR3 is made up of 15 amino acids. CDR1 and CDR2 from the germline V gene are SGHDT and YYEEEE. CDR3 in DNA: TGTGCCAGCAGTAGACCCGGGGGACGAGAGGTTGGCTACACCTTC. Protein: CASSRPGGREVGYTF.

This clone was seen a single time. This chain links TRBV5-4 with TRBJ2-7; 7 bases match TRBD1. Germline CDR1 SGHNT, CDR2 YYREEE (reference sequence). This CDR3 spans 14 amino acids. V was clipped by 4 bases and J by 6 bases; unmatched bases: 10. CDR3 sequence reads: CASSLGTALGEQYF. CDR3 coding DNA: TGTGCCAGCAGCCTTGGGACAGCGTTAGGCGAGCAGTACTTC.

This chain joins TRBV7-9 and TRBJ2-7; 7 bases are a match to TRBD1. V shed 0 bases and J 2 bases; nucleotides not matched to a gene: 1. The CDR3 length is 14 residues. Per germline, CDR1 SEHNR and CDR2 FQNEAQ (reference sequence). The CDR3 DNA reads TGTGCCAGCAGCTTAGCTGACAGGGCCTACGAGCAGTACTTC. Protein product: CASSLADRAYEQYF.

The chain carries TRBV3-1 (or the pseudogene TRBV3-2) and TRBJ2-2; TRBD1 matches at 7 bases. The germline CDR1 and CDR2 sequences are LGHDT and YNNKEL (reference sequence). The V gene end was trimmed by 0 bases and the J gene end by 9 bases; junction bases not matched to a gene: 13. This CDR3 is built from 17 residues. The CDR3 sequence: CASSQEGLRGRSRELFF. The CDR3 region has the DNA TGTGCCAGCAGCCAAGAGGGATTAAGGGGGCGTAGCCGGGAGCTGTTTTTT.

The chain has TRBV5-1 and TRBJ2-3; TRBD2 aligns across 10 bases. The V segment lost 1 base and the J segment 2 bases; nucleotides outside the gene matches: 10. Germline V gene sequence: CDR1 SGHRS, CDR2 YFSETQ. The CDR3 covers 18 residues. The DNA for the CDR3 is TGCGCCAGCAGCTTGAGGGCTAGCGGGGGACTTATCACAGATACGCAGTATTTT. Its protein product is CASSLRASGGLITDTQYF.

The CDR3 DNA sequence: TGCAGCGTGAACAGGGGAGTCACAGATACGCAGTATTTT. Its protein product is CSVNRGVTDTQYF. The chain uses TRBV29-1 and TRBJ2-3, with 7 bases that match TRBD1. The CDR3 is 13 amino acids. The V and J ends lost 6 bases and 2 bases, in that order; junction bases with no gene match: 5. Germline lookup yields CDR1 SQVTM and CDR2 ANQGSEA.

J is TRBJ2-3 and V is TRBV12-3 or TRBV12-4; D perhaps matches TRBD1 (5 bases). V was clipped by 2 bases and J by 4 bases, with 7 bases between them. This CDR3 spans 13 amino acids. CDR3 sequence reads: CASSLQGPDTQYF. CDR3 coding DNA: TGTGCCAGCAGTTTACAGGGCCCAGATACGCAGTATTTT.